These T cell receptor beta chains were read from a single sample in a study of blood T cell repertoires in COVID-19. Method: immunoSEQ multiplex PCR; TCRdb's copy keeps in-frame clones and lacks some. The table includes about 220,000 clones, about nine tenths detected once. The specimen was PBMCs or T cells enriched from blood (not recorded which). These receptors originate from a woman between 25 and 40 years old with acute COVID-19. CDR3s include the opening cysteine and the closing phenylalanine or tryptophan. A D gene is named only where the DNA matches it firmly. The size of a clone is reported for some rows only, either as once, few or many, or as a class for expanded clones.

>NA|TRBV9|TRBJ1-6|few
TGTGCCAGCAGCGTCAGGGGAGTCAATTCACCCCTCCACTTT
CASSVRGVNSPLHF
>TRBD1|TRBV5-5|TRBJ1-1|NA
TGTGCCAGCAGCCACATGCGGGACAGGAACACTGAAGCTTTCTTT
CASSHMRDRNTEAFF
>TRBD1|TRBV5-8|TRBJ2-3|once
TGTGCCAGCAGCTCAGGACAGGTTACAGATACGCAGTATTTT
CASSSGQVTDTQYF
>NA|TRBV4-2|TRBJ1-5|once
TGTGCCAGCAGCCAACGGGGGGAAGGGCAGCCCCAGCATTTT
CASSQRGEGQPQHF
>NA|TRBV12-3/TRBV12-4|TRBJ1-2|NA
TGTGCCAGCAGTTTCGGTGAGGGTGGCTACACCTTC
CASSFGEGGYTF
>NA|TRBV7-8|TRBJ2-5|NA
TGTGCCAGCACCCCGGAAGGGGGAGAGACCCAGTACTTC
CASTPEGGETQYF
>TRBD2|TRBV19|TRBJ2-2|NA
TGTGCCAGTAGTATATACGGACTAGACACCGGGGAGCTGTTTTTT
CASSIYGLDTGELFF
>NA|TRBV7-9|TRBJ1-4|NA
TGTGCCAGCAGCTTAGACGGACTAAAAAATGAAAAACTGTTTTTT
CASSLDGLKNEKLFF
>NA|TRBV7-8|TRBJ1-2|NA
TGTGCCAGCAGCTTAACCCCAGTCAGCATCGGGGGCTACACCTTC
CASSLTPVSIGGYTF
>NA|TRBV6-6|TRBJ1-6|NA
TGTGCCAGCAAGGAAGACAGGAGAAATTCACCCCTCCACTTT
CASKEDRRNSPLHF
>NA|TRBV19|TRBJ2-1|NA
TGTGCCAGTAGTGACACATACAATGAGCAGTTCTTC
CASSDTYNEQFF
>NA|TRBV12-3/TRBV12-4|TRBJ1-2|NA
TGTGCCAGCAGGCCCCCAGGGGCTGGTGGCTACACCTTC
CASRPPGAGGYTF
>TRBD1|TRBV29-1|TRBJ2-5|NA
TGCAGCGCGGAAGCAGGGGGCTGGCAAGAGACCCAGTACTTC
CSAEAGGWQETQYF
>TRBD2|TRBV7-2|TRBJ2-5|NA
TGTGCCAGCAGCTCTCCCCCCGGGGGGGCGGCGGAGACCCAGTACTTC
CASSSPPGGAAETQYF
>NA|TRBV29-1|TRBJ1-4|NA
TGCAGCGTTGACCTTAATGAAAAACTGTTTTTT
CSVDLNEKLFF
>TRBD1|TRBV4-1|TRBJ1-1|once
TGCGCCAGCAGCCAATCCGGGACAGGGGAGACTGAAGCTTTCTTT
CASSQSGTGETEAFF
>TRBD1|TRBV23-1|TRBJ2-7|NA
TGCGCCAGCAGTCAGAAGGGGGACAGATACGAGCAGTACTTC
CASSQKGDRYEQYF
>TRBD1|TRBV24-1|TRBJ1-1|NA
TGTGCCACCAGTGATACGCGGGACAGTCAAGTTGCTATCAACACTGAAGCTTTCTTT
CATSDTRDSQVAINTEAFF
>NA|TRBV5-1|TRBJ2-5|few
TGCGCCAGCAGCTTGGGACAGAGGGAGACCCAGTACTTC
CASSLGQRETQYF
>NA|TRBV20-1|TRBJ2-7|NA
TGCAGTGCTAGTCCAGGGCAGCAGAGGTACGAGCAGTACTTC
CSASPGQQRYEQYF
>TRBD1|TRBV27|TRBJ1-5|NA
TGTGCCAGCAGTTTGGGACAGGGTTTACAGCCCCAGCATTTT
CASSLGQGLQPQHF
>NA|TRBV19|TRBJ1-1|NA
TGTGCCAGTAGTATGGACATGAACACTGAAGCTTTCTTT
CASSMDMNTEAFF
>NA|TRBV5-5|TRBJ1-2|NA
TGTGCCAGCAGCGGGGACTGGTCTGAGGTCTATGGCTACACCTTC
CASSGDWSEVYGYTF
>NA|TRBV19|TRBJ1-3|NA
TGTGCCAGTAGTTACGACAGGATCTCTGGAAACACCATATATTTT
CASSYDRISGNTIYF
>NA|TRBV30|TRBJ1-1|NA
TGTGCCTGGAGTGTACCCGGACATAGGAACACTGAAGCTTTCTTT
CAWSVPGHRNTEAFF
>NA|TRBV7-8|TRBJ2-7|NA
TGTGCCAGCAGCTTAGAGCGGGCGGAACTCTCCTACGAGCAGTACTTC
CASSLERAELSYEQYF
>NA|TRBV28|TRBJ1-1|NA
TGTGCCAGCAGTCCCCGGGGCAGGGGGAACACTGAAGCTTTCTTT
CASSPRGRGNTEAFF
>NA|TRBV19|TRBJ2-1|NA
TGTGCCAGTAGTATCTTTAGACAGGTTGGCAATGAGCAGTTCTTC
CASSIFRQVGNEQFF
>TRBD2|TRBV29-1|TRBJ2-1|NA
TGCAGCGCCGAGGGACTAGCGGGGGCCAAAGCCTACAATGAGCAGTTCTTC
CSAEGLAGAKAYNEQFF
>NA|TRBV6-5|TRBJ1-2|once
TGTGCCAGCAGCCGTTTAGGGGAGGGGAACTATGGCTACACCTTC
CASSRLGEGNYGYTF
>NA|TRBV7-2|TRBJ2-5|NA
TGTGCCAGCAGCTTACGGGGAAGCCAAGAGACCCAGTACTTC
CASSLRGSQETQYF
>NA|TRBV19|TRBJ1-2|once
TGTGCCAGTAACCACCGGGACAAGTTAAACTATGGCTACACCTTC
CASNHRDKLNYGYTF
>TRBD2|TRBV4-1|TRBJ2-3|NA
TGCGCCAGCAGCCAAGACCCCAGTAGCGGGGGGGCTCTAGATACGCAGTATTTT
CASSQDPSSGGALDTQYF
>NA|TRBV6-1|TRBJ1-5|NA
TGTGCCAGCAGTGAAGAGGGGCCAGAGCATTTT
CASSEEGPEHF
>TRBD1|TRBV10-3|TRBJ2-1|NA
TGTGCCATCAGTGTGACAGGGAGCTACAATGAGCAGTTCTTC
CAISVTGSYNEQFF
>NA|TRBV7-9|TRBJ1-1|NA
TGTGCCAGCAGCCCCCTCTATCTTGTTGAAGCTTTCTTT
CASSPLYLVEAFF
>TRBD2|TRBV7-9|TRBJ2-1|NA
TGTGCCAGCAGCTTTCTTACTAGCGGGGGCTGGAGCTCCTACAATGAGCAGTTCTTC
CASSFLTSGGWSSYNEQFF
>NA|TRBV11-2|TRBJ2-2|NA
TGTGCCAGCAGCTTAGATGGACAGCCCACCCGGGAGCTGTTTTTT
CASSLDGQPTRELFF
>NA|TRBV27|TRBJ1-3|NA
TGTGCCAGCAGTTTACGCGGTACTGGAAACACCATATATTTT
CASSLRGTGNTIYF
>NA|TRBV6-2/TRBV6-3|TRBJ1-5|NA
TGTGCCAGCAGCCAACCAACAGGGAATCAACAGCCCCAGCATTTT
CASSQPTGNQQPQHF
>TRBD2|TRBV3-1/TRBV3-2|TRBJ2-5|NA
TGTGCCAGCAGTAGCACTAGCGGGGGGTTGGAGACCCAGTACTTC
CASSSTSGGLETQYF